This T cell receptor beta chain was profiled in a study of blood T cell repertoires in COVID-19. Turning to the study itself: Both acute and convalescent COVID-19 samples were obtained from the United States, Italy and Spain. The cDNA or gDNA used as material had been derived from T cells, B-cell-depleted T cells, or PBMCs.

The V and J ends lost 5 bases and 0 bases, in that order; junction bases with no gene match: 18. The CDR3 is 19 residues long. Germline assignment: CDR1 LNHNV and CDR2 YYDKDF (reference sequence). As originally analysed: Counts of nucleated cells, estimated from reference gene primer amplification, were obtained. This table comes from immunoSEQ multiplex PCR, and its TCRdb copy is limited to in-frame clones, with some not included. V and J calls and clone size follow that table, whereas D and trimming were derived from the DNA. The repertoire holds 130,000 to 150,000 clones, about 87% seen once, with over 0.75% in the top ten.

The TCR comes from a woman aged 50 to 60 with acute or convalescent COVID-19. The chain links TRBV15 to TRBJ2-7, with 8 nucleotides matching TRBD1. The sample comprised peripheral blood. The CDR3 coding sequence is TGTGCCACCAGCGCCGGTCTCGGACAGGGTAGGGGAAGCTCCTACGAGCAGTACTTC. Translation gives CATSAGLGQGRGSSYEQYF.